This T cell receptor (beta chain) was sequenced in a study of blood T cell repertoires in COVID-19. Study-wide background: Sites across the United States, Italy and Spain contributed samples from acute and convalescent COVID-19. PBMCs, B-cell-depleted T cells, or T cells were the source of the cDNA or gDNA that made up the material.

V lost 0 bases to trimming and J lost 4 bases, with 12 bases between them. The germline V gene encodes CDR1 SGDLS and CDR2 YYNGEE. CDR3 length equals 15 residues. Authors' processing steps: Amplification of reference gene primers provided the estimated nucleated cell counts. Profiling relied on immunoSEQ multiplex PCR, and the TCRdb table lists in-frame clones only, not all of them. From that table come the V and J calls and clone size; the DNA was used to work out D and trimming. The sample shows under 150,000 clones, 90% of them seen only once. The sample consisted of peripheral blood. The chain combines TRBV9 with TRBJ2-3; D is ambiguous. The clonotype was recovered from a middle-aged man with active COVID-19. The CDR3 here is CASSVATAAADTQYF. The CDR3 bases are TGTGCCAGCAGCGTAGCTACTGCGGCAGCAGATACGCAGTATTTT.